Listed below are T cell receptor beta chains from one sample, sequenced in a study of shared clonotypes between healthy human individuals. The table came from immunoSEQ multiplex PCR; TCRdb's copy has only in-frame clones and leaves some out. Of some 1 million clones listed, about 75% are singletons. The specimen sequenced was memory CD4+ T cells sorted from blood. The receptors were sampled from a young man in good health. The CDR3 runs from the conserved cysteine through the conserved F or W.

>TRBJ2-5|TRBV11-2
CASSLLGGQETQYF
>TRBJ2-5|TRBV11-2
CASSSGTGQETQYF
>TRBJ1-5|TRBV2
CASTQGGYSNQPQHF
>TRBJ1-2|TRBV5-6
CASSFPDSGYTF
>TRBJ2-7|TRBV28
CASSSPGILQYF
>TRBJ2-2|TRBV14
CASSPLRGQLNTGELFF
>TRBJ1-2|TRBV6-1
CASSDFYGYTF
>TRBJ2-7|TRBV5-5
CASSLSTGVSYEQYF
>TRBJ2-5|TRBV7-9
CASSHRTLQETQYF
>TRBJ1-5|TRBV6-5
CASSYDRGNQPQHF
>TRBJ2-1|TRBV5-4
CASSRAGTSGGIRNEQFF
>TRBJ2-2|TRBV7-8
CASSPVGGGSNTGELFF
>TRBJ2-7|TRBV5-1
CASSLEGGNAYEQYF
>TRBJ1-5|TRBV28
CASSITSGNQPQHF
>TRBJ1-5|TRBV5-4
CASSLGGTGAQPQHF
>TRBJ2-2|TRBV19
CASSIRRNTGELFF
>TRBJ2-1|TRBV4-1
CASSQVSATSGRPIRQFF
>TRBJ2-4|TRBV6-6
CASSYFGAEKNIQYF
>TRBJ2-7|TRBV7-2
CASSLGRQTSYEQYF
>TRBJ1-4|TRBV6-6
CASSYSSREELFF
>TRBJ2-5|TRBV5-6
CASRVRGAAETQYF
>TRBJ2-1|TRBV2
CASSPRLAGGIINEQFF
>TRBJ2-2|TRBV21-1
CASSKEVRGRAGTGELFF
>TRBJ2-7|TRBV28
CASSRGSYEQYF
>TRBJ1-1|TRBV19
CASSIESEAFF
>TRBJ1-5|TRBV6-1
CASWNRVNQPQHF
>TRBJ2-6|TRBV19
CASSMTSGRPLSGANVLTF
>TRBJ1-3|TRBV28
CASSLGSRGPGNTIYF
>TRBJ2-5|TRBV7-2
CASSLGPQETQYF
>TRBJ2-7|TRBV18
CASSPKRDGEQYF
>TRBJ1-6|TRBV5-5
CASTMQGNNSPLHF
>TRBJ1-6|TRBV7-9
CASSLDGSSPLHF
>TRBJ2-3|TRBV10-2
CATSGTAGLQDTQYF
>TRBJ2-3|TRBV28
CASSLVGRGGQFTDTQYF
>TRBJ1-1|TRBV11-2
CASSLDIAATEAFF
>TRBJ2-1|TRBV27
CASSLSFSGGVYNEQFF
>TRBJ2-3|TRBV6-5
CASSGLGLTDTQYF
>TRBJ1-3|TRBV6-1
CASSEMTGWGNTIYF
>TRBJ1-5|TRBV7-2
CASSFYDRAQPQHF
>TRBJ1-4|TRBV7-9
CASSIHRGGVTNEKLFF
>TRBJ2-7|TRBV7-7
CASIPPLAASYEQYF
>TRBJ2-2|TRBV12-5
CASGLDTGELFF
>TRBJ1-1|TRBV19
CASTLPDRGTEAFF
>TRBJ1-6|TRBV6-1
CASSDHYSSYNSPLHF
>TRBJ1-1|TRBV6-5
CATRWGNTEAFF